This T cell receptor beta chain stems from a study of T cells after yellow fever vaccination. General study findings and limits: A weaker secondary response peaked on day 5, the primary on day 15. In post-booster samples, most primary-vaccination clones reappeared (approximately 97% CD4, 88% CD8).

Germline V gene sequence: CDR1 WSHSY, CDR2 SAAADI. Trimming took off 0 bases at V and 5 bases at J, with 20 bases between the two ends. This CDR3 region has 18 residues. This clonotype appeared many times. The target antigen is unknown. The study made its TCR cDNA through 5'RACE template switching. That step introduced a universal primer site along with UMIs. TCRdb reprocessed the 5' RACE reads via MiXCR and lists one record per CDR3 protein. The top ten hold approximately 19% of the sample, which has more than 300,000 distinct CDR3 sequences, about 4.5% seen once. The chain has TRBV10-2 and TRBJ2-1, with TRBD2 as a possible D gene (6 bases). This clonotype was obtained from a man aged 18 to 29 who received the YFV17D yellow fever vaccine. This specimen was PBMCs, taken 15 days after the yellow fever booster vaccination. The CDR3, as DNA: TGCGCCAGCAGTGAGTCGATTGGTTACGGGACTCCCGACAATGAGCAGTTCTTC. Amino acids: CASSESIGYGTPDNEQFF.